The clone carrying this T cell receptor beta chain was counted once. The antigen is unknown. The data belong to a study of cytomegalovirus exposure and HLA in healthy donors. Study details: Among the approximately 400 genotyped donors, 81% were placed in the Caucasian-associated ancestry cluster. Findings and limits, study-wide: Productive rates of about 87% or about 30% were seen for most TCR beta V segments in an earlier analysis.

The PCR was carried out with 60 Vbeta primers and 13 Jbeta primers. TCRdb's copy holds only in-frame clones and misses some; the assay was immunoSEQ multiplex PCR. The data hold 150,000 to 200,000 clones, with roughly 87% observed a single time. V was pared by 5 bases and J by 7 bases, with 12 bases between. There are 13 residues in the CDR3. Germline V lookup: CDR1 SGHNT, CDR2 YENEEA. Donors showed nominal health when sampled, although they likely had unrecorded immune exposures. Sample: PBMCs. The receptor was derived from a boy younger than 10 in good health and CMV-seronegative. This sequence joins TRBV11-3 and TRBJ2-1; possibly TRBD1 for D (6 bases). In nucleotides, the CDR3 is TGTGCCAGCAGCCGAAACAGGGTAAATGAGCAGTTCTTC. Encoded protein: CASSRNRVNEQFF.